This TCR beta chain was identified during a study of PD-L1 blockade in urothelial cancer. The study, taken as a whole, reports: Tumor-associated clones in the blood of durable-benefit patients grew more at 3 weeks.

Measured with immunoSEQ multiplex PCR; TCRdb has only the in-frame clones, and not every one. The table has about 48,000 clones, approximately 83% seen once; the top ten hold 10%. Concerning this clone itself: Its antigen is still unknown.

This CDR3 contains 15 residues. Germline V gene data show CDR1 as SEHNR and CDR2 as FQNEAQ (reference sequence). Trimming left V 5 bases short and J 5 bases short, with 13 bases between. Time point denoted: peripheral blood 6 weeks after treatment start. This clonotype originated in a man in his 60s with urothelial cancer. Sample: PBMCs, taken around atezolizumab (anti-PD-L1) treatment. The chain combines TRBV7-9 with TRBJ1-6; D is unresolved. CDR3: CASSPTQLDNSPLHF. The CDR3 bases are TGTGCCAGCAGCCCCACCCAGTTGGATAATTCACCCCTCCACTTT.